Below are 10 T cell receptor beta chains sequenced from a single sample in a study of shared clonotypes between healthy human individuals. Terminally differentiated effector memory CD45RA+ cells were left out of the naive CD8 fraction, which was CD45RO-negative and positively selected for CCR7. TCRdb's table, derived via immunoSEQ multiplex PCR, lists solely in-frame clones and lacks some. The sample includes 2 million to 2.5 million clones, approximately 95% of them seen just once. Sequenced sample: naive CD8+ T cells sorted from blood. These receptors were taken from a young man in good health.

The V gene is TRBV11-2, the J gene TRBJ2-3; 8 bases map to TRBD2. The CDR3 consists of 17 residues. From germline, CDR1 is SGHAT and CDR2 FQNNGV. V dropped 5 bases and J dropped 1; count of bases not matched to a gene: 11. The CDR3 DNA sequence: TGTGCCAGCAGCGAACCCCTCGTGCGGGGGGGCACAGATACGCAGTATTTT. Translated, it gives CASSEPLVRGGTDTQYF.

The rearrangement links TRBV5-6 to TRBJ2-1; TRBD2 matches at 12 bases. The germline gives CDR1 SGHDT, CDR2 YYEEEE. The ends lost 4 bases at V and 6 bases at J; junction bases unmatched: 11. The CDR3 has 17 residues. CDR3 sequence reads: CASSRILAGGPRNEQFF. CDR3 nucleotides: TGTGCCAGCAGCAGAATTCTAGCGGGAGGGCCACGCAATGAGCAGTTCTTC.

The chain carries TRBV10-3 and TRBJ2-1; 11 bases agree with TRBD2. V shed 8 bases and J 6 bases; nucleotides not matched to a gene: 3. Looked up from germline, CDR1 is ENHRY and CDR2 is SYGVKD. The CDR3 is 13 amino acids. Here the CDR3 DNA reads TGTGCCATCGGGGGGACTAGCGGCAATGAGCAGTTCTTC. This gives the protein CAIGGTSGNEQFF.

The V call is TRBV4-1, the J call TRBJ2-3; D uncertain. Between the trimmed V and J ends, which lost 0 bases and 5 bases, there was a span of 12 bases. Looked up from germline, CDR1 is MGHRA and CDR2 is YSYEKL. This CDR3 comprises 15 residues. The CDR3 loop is CASSQDSRVGDTQYF. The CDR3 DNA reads TGCGCCAGCAGCCAAGACAGTAGGGTAGGAGATACGCAGTATTTT.

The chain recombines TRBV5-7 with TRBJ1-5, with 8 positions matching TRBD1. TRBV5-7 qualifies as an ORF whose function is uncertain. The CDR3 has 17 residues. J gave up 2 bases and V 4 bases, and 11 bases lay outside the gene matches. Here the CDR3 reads CASSPKKDRVRNQPQHF. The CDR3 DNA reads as TGTGCCAGCAGCCCCAAAAAGGACAGGGTACGCAATCAGCCCCAGCATTTT.

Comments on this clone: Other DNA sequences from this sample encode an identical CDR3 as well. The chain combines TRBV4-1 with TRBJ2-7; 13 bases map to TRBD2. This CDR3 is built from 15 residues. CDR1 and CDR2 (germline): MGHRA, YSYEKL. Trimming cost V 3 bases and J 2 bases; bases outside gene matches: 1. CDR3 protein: CASSHGLAGAYEQYF. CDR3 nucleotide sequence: TGCGCCAGCAGCCACGGACTAGCGGGGGCCTACGAGCAGTACTTC.

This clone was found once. The CDR3 DNA follows: TGCGCCAGCAGTCTAGACCGGGACTCCGACTACAATGAGCAGTTCTTC. Translation gives CASSLDRDSDYNEQFF. The chain couples TRBV4-3 to TRBJ2-1, with a weak D call TRBD2 (6 bases). Germline lookup yields CDR1 LGHNA and CDR2 YSLEER. Deletions cut 6 bases from V and 3 bases from J, with 18 bases between. The CDR3 extends over 16 amino acids.

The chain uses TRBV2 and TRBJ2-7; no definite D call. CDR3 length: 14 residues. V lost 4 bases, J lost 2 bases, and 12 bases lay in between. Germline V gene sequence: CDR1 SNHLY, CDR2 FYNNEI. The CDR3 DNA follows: TGTGCCAGCAGTGGACGGCTACAACCCTACGAGCAGTACTTC. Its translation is CASSGRLQPYEQYF.

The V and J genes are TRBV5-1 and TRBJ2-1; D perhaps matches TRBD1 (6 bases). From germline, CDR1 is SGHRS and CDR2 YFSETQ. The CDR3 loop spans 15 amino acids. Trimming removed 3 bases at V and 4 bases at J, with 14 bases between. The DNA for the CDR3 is TGCGCCAGCAGCTCCCGACAGGAGAGTTACAATGAGCAGTTCTTC. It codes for CASSSRQESYNEQFF.

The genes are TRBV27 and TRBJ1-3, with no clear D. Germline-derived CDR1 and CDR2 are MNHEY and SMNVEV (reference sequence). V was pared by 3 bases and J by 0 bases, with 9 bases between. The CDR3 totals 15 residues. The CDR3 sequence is CASSFAADSGNTIYF. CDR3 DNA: TGTGCCAGCAGTTTCGCAGCGGACTCTGGAAACACCATATATTTT.